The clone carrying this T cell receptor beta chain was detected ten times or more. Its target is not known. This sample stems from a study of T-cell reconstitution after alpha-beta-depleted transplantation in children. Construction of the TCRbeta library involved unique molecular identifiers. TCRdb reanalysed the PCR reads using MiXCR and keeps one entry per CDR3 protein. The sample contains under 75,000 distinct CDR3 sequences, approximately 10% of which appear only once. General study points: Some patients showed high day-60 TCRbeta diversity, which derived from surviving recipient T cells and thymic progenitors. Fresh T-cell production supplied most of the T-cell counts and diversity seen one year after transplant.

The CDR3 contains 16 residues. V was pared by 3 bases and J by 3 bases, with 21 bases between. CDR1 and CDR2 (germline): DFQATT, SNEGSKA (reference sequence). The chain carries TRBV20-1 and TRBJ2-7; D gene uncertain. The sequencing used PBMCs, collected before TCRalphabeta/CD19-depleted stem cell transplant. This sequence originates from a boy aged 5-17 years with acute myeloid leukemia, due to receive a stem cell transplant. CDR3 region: CSASDGFSSSRYEQYF. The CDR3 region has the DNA TGCAGTGCTAGCGATGGGTTTTCCTCCTCGCGCTACGAGCAGTACTTC.